One T cell receptor (beta chain) is described in this entry. The antigen is not known. The data were taken from a study of pediatric ulcerative colitis. The table came from immunoSEQ multiplex PCR; TCRdb's copy has only in-frame clones and leaves some out. Of some 60,000 clones listed, around four fifths were seen once; the top ten hold roughly 5.5%. V lost 2 bases, J lost 0 bases, and 11 bases lay in between. CDR1 and CDR2 (germline): MNHEY, SMNVEV (reference sequence). The CDR3 length is 15 residues. Colonoscopy and blood draw happened at the same time. General study results and limits: A couple of rectal CDR3 clonotypes occurred in all ulcerative colitis patients.

V and J are TRBV27 and TRBJ2-7; D gene unclear. The source of this sequence is a boy between 5 and 17 years old with moderate ulcerative colitis. What was sequenced was blood. The DNA for the CDR3 is TGTGCCAGCAGTTTAAGAGGTGGGGTCTCCTACGAGCAGTACTTC. This codes for CASSLRGGVSYEQYF.